The 12 T cell receptor beta chains reported below all come from one sample, sequenced in a study of cytomegalovirus exposure and HLA in healthy donors. The PCR made use of 60 Vbeta and 13 Jbeta primers. TCRdb's table, derived via immunoSEQ multiplex PCR, lists solely in-frame clones and lacks some. Here the sample spans roughly 180,000 clones, under 9.5% being singletons. The source material was PBMCs. Receptors originate from a woman aged 25 to 39 in good health and CMV-seropositive.

This clone was picked up a small number of times. The chain is built from TRBV4-2 and TRBJ2-6; D possibly corresponds to TRBD1 (5 bases). Deletions cut 0 bases from V and 4 bases from J, with 7 bases between. This CDR3 comprises 15 residues. CDR1 and CDR2 (germline): LGHNA, YNFKEQ. CDR3 in amino acids: CASSQEGRGANVLTF. Here the CDR3 DNA reads TGTGCCAGCAGCCAAGAGGGGCGGGGGGCCAACGTCCTGACTTTC.

This sequence joins TRBV5-1 and TRBJ2-7, with D tentatively TRBD1 (5 bases). CDR1 is SGHRS and CDR2 is YFSETQ in the germline V gene. The CDR3 covers 15 residues. V lost 0 bases and J 0 bases, leaving 10 bases between the germline ends. For the CDR3, the DNA is TGCGCCAGCAGCTTGGGAATGCAGGGCTCCTACGAGCAGTACTTC. This sequence encodes CASSLGMQGSYEQYF.

This chain joins TRBV21-1 and TRBJ2-5; TRBD1 is taken as the D call from the table, unchecked against the DNA. TRBV21-1 is a recognized pseudogene. The CDR3 totals 16 residues. This chain's CDR3 is CASSKVPRRGKETQYF. CDR3 coding DNA: TGTGCCAGCAGCAAAGTACCGCGCAGGGGGAAAGAGACCCAGTACTTC.

This clone was seen a handful of times. This chain links TRBV5-1 with TRBJ1-1; the D gene is possibly TRBD1 (6 bases). Germline V CDR1 and CDR2: SGHRS, YFSETQ. With 4 bases removed from V and 2 bases from J, the gap between germline ends came to 9 bases. This CDR3 is built from 13 residues. CDR3 nucleotide sequence: TGCGCCAGCAGCGAACAGGGAAACACTGAAGCTTTCTTT. Amino acids: CASSEQGNTEAFF.

This clone occurred a few times. V is TRBV4-1 and J is TRBJ2-2; 7 positions match TRBD2. The J segment lost 1 base and the V segment lost 5 bases, leaving 1 base of the junction unmatched. The CDR3 contains 14 residues. From germline, CDR1 is MGHRA and CDR2 YSYEKL. CDR3 sequence: CASSSSGNTGELFF. The CDR3 DNA reads as TGCGCCAGCAGCTCTAGCGGGAACACCGGGGAGCTGTTTTTT.

The rearrangement joins TRBV7-9 to TRBJ1-5; 8 nucleotides align to TRBD1. Trimming cost V 2 bases and J 1 base; bases outside gene matches: 7. Per germline, CDR1 SEHNR and CDR2 FQNEAQ (reference sequence). The CDR3 extends over 17 amino acids. The CDR3 nucleotides read TGTGCCAGCAGCTTATACACTTACAGGGGGAGCAATCAGCCCCAGCATTTT. This sequence encodes CASSLYTYRGSNQPQHF.

This clone occurred a few times. CDR3 DNA: TGTGCCAGCAGCGTAGTTGCGGGGGCGGACACTGAAGCTTTCTTT. As protein: CASSVVAGADTEAFF. The genes are TRBV9 and TRBJ1-1; weak D call: TRBD1 (6 bases). Germline assignment: CDR1 SGDLS and CDR2 YYNGEE. V lost 0 bases and J lost 3, with 12 bases in between. This CDR3 is built from 15 residues.

The V call is TRBV7-2, the J call TRBJ1-2; 8 bases fit TRBD1. From germline, CDR1 is SGHTA and CDR2 FQGNSA. The V and J ends lost 0 bases and 8 bases, in that order; junction bases with no gene match: 11. The CDR3 consists of 16 residues. The CDR3 coding sequence is TGTGCCAGCAGCTTAGCCCTAAACCAGGGGGCCCAAGGCTACACCTTC. The encoded protein is CASSLALNQGAQGYTF.

A few counts support this clone. The chain combines TRBV5-1 with TRBJ2-5; maybe TRBD1 (8 bases). Germline CDR1 SGHRS, CDR2 YFSETQ. The CDR3 totals 16 residues. V was trimmed by 4 bases and J by 5 bases, leaving 21 bases between them. CDR3: CASSIGGQEGGETQYF. DNA of the CDR3: TGCGCCAGCAGCATCGGGGGACAGGAGGGAGGGGAGACCCAGTACTTC.

A few counts support this clone. The chain carries TRBV7-9 and TRBJ1-5; D not resolved. The V gene lost 1 base and the J gene lost 2 bases, with 6 bases spanning the gap. The CDR3 length is 14 residues. Germline V gene lookup returns CDR1 SEHNR and CDR2 FQNEAQ (reference sequence). As DNA, the CDR3 is TGTGCCAGCAGCTTAGATCGGGGCAATCAGCCCCAGCATTTT. The encoded protein is CASSLDRGNQPQHF.

The CDR3 loop is CASSPRFFNYGYTF. CDR3 DNA sequence: TGTGCCAGCAGTCCCCGGTTCTTTAACTATGGCTACACCTTC. The chain links TRBV6-5 to TRBJ1-2; D is unclear. There are 14 residues in the CDR3. Germline assignment: CDR1 MNHEY and CDR2 SVGAGI. V lost 5 bases, J lost 1 base, and 11 bases lay in between.

The CDR3 protein is CASSLAGQVSGEQYF. The DNA for the CDR3 is TGCGCCAGCAGCTTGGCGGGACAGGTGTCTGGCGAGCAGTACTTC. The chain is built from TRBV5-1 and TRBJ2-7, with 8 nucleotides matching TRBD1. The trim removed 0 bases at V and 6 bases at J, leaving 8 bases unmatched. The CDR3 covers 15 residues. CDR1 and CDR2 (germline): SGHRS, YFSETQ.